Below, 9 T cell receptor beta chains from the same sample are listed, as sequenced in a study of cytomegalovirus exposure and HLA in healthy donors (dated by TCRdb to 2016 to 2017). The library was prepared using the immunoSEQ multiplex PCR assay. For the multiplex PCR, a mixture combining 60 forward primers for TCR Vbeta segments and 13 reverse primers for TCR Jbeta segments was used. The clones in this table, taken by TCRdb from immuneACCESS, are in-frame only. Not every clone is retained; where verified, under half of the shortfall comes from an unresolved V gene, and the cause of the rest is unknown. The sample profile shows 150,000 to 200,000 clones; approximately 11% of them were found once. The ten largest clones add up to about 8% of the sample. Sequencing was done on a sample of PBMCs. The receptors originated from a man aged 45-60 years in good health and CMV-seropositive.

In DNA form, the CDR3 reads TGTGCCAGCAGTGCCTCCCAGGGATATCACACTGAAGCTTTCTTT. It is translated as CASSASQGYHTEAFF. This chain joins TRBV6-5 and TRBJ1-1; D is perhaps TRBD1 (5 bases). The CDR3 contains 15 residues. The V and J ends lost 5 bases and 3 bases respectively, with 16 bases between them. CDR1 is MNHEY and CDR2 is SVGAGI in the germline V gene.

This clone was observed a handful of times. V is TRBV5-6 and J is TRBJ1-1, with D possibly TRBD1 on 6 matching bases. V gave up 5 bases and J gave up 4 bases, with 15 bases separating them. This CDR3 has 14 amino acids. Germline CDR1 reads SGHDT; CDR2 reads YYEEEE. The CDR3 DNA sequence: TGTGCCAGCAGATTAGGGGGGGGACCCACTGAAGCTTTCTTT. This sequence encodes CASRLGGGPTEAFF.

The chain employs TRBV6-1 and TRBJ1-5; 7 bases are shared with TRBD1. Losses at the gene ends were 6 bases for V and 5 bases for J; bases not matched to a gene: 4. The CDR3 covers 13 residues. In germline, CDR1 is MNHNS, CDR2 SASEGT. The CDR3 coding sequence is TGTGCCAGCAGCTTTCAGGGGGATCAGCCCCAGCATTTT. It translates to CASSFQGDQPQHF.

Only a few counts were recorded for this clone. This chain uses TRBV7-2 with TRBJ2-7, with D maybe TRBD2 (5 bases). CDR1 is SGHTA and CDR2 is FQGNSA in the germline V gene. The CDR3 loop spans 13 amino acids. Trimming shortened V by 2 bases and J by 7 bases, and 12 bases separated the two germline ends. CDR3 residues: CASSLQRVGEQYF. The CDR3 nucleotides are TGTGCCAGCAGCTTACAGAGGGTAGGGGAGCAGTACTTC.

The chain links TRBV9 to TRBJ2-3; 7 positions agree with TRBD1. Germline values: CDR1 SGDLS, CDR2 YYNGEE. The CDR3 loop spans 16 amino acids. The V segment lost 5 bases and the J segment 1 base; nucleotides outside the gene matches: 10. The CDR3 bases are TGTGCCAGCAGTTCAGGCCACACAGGGGGCACAGATACGCAGTATTTT. Its protein is CASSSGHTGGTDTQYF.

The rearrangement joins TRBV10-1 to TRBJ1-1, with D maybe TRBD1 (6 bases). The CDR3 has 15 residues. Trimming removed 0 bases at V and 7 bases at J, with 15 bases between. The germline V gene encodes CDR1 WNHNN and CDR2 SYGVQD (reference sequence). The CDR3 nucleotides are TGCGCCAGCAGTGAGTCAGGCAGGGGAAGAGGTGAAGCTTTCTTT. This encodes CASSESGRGRGEAFF.

In this sample, this clone turned up a few times. The chain uses TRBV28 and TRBJ1-1; D possibly corresponds to TRBD1 (5 bases). Deletions cut 7 bases from V and 5 bases from J, with 20 bases between. The CDR3 is 15 residues long. The germline V gene encodes CDR1 MDHEN and CDR2 SYDVKM. The CDR3: CASIPRGGEGTEAFF. For the CDR3, the DNA is TGTGCCAGCATCCCTAGGGGAGGGGAGGGAACTGAAGCTTTCTTT.

In this sample, this clone turned up a few times. The CDR3 region is CASSIGRDNYGYTF. The CDR3 DNA reads TGTGCCAGTAGTATAGGGAGGGATAACTATGGCTACACCTTC. The rearrangement links TRBV19 to TRBJ1-2; D remains unclear. Trimming shortened V by 1 base and J by 1 base, and 7 bases separated the two germline ends. Germline assignment: CDR1 LNHDA and CDR2 SQIVND (reference sequence). This CDR3 has 14 amino acids. Drawing the rest from reference TRBV19 and TRBJ1-2, the complete variable domain is DGGITQSPKYLFRKEGQNVTLSCEQNLNHDAMYWYRQDPGQGLRLIYYSQIVNDFQKGDIAEGYSVSREKKESFPLTVTSAQKNPTAFYLCASSIGRDNYGYTFGSGTRLTVV.

This clone was seen a handful of times. The chain employs TRBV11-2 and TRBJ1-1; 8 bases map to TRBD1. V shed 8 bases and J 5 bases; nucleotides not matched to a gene: 10. Germline assignment: CDR1 SGHAT and CDR2 FQNNGV. This CDR3 is 14 amino acids long. CDR3 nucleotide sequence: TGTGCCAGCTTTCACAGGGGGGGAGGGACTGAAGCTTTCTTT. This codes for CASFHRGGGTEAFF.